The source of this T cell receptor beta chain is a study of blood T cell repertoires in COVID-19. The table came from immunoSEQ multiplex PCR; TCRdb's copy has only in-frame clones and leaves some out. The repertoire holds 200,000 to 250,000 clones, with 88% as singletons. Sequencing input: peripheral blood. The TCR originated in a man aged 18 to 30 with active or convalescent COVID-19.

DNA for the CDR3: TGTGCCAGTAGCCTACAGGGAAGGGGTGAAGCTTTCTTT. This gives the protein CASSLQGRGEAFF. The rearrangement joins TRBV19 to TRBJ1-1; maybe TRBD1 (6 bases). The CDR3 runs 13 residues. Germline V gene lookup returns CDR1 LNHDA and CDR2 SQIVND (reference sequence). V gave up 6 bases and J gave up 7 bases, with 15 bases separating them.